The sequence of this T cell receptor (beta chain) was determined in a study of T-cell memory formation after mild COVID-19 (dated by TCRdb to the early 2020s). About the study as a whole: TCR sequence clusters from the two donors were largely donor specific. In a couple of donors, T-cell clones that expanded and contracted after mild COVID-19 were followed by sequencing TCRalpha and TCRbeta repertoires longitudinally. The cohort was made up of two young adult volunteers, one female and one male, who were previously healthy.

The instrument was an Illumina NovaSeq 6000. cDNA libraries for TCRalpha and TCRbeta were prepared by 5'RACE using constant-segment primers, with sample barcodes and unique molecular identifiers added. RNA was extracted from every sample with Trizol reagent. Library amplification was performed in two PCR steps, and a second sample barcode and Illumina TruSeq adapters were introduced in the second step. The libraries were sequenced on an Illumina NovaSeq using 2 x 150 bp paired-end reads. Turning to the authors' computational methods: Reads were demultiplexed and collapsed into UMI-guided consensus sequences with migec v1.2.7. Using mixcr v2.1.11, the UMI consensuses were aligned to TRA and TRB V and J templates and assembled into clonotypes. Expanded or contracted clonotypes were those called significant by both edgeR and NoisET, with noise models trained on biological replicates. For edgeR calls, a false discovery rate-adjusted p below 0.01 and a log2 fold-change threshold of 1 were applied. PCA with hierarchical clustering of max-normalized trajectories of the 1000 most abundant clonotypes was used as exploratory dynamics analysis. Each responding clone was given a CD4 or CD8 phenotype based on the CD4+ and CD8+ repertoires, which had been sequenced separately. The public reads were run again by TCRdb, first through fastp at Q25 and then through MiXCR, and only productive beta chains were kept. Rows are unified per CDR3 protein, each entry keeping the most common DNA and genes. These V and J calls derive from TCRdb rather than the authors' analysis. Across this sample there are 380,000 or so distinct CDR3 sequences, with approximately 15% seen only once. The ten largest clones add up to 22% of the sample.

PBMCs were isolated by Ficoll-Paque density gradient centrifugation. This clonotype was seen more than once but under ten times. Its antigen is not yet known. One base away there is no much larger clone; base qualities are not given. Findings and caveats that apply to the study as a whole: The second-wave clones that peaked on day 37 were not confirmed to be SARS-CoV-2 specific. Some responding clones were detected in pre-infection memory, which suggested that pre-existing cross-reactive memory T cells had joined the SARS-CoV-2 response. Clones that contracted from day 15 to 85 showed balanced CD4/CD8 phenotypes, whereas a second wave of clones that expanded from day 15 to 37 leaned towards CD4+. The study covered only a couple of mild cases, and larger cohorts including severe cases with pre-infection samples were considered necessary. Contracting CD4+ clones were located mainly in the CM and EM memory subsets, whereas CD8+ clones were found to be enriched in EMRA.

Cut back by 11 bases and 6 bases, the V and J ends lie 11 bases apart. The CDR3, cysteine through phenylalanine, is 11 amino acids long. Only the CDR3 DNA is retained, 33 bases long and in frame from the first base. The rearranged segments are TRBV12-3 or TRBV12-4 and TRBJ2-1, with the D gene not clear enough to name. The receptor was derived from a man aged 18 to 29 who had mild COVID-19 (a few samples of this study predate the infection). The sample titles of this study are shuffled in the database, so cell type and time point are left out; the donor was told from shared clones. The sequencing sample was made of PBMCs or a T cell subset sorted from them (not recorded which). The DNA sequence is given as TGTGCCGGCCTTTGGGGCAATGAGCAGTTCTTC. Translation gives CAGLWGNEQFF.